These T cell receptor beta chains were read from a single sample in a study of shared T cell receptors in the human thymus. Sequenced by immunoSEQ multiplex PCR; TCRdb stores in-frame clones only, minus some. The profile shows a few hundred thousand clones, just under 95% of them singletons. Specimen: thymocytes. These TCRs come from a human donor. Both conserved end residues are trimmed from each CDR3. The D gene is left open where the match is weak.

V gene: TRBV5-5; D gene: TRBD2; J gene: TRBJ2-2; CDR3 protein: ASRETSRLGGGELF
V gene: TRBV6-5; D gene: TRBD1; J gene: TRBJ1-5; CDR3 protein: ASWTGPDQPQH
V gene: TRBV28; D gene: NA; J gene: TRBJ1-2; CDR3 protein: ASSCQALYGYT
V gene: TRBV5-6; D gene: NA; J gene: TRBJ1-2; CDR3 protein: ASSESDSPNYGYT
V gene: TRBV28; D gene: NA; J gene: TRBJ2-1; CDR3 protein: ASSLVGRGFDNEQF
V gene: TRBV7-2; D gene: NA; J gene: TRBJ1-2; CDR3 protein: ASSLEDLNYGYT
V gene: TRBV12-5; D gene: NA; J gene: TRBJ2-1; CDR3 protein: ASGLVSQGVGPNEQF
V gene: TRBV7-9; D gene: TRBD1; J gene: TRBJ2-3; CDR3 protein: ASNLQGALGDTQY
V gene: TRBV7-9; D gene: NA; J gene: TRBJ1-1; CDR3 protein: ASSLPQGRDTEAF
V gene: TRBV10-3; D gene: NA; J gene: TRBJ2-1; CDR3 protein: AISDSRGDPTPGGNEQF
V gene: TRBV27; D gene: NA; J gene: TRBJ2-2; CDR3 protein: ASSSFTGELF
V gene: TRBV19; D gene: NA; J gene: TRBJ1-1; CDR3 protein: ASNRSAQGGGTEAF
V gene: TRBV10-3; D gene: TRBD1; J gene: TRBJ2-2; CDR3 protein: AIRRTGGRHTGELF
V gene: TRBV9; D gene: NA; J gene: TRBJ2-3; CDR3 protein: ASSGPASTDTQY
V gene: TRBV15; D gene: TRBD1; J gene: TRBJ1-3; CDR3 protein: ATSSVTGDETSGNTIY
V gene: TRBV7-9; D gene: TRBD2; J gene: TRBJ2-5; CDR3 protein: ASSLVRTSAQETQY
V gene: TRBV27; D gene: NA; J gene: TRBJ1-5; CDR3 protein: ASSPGTGNQPQH
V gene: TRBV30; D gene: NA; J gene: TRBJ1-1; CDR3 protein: AWSVRGVLLLVNTEAF
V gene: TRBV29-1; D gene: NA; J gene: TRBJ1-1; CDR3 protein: SVEKKVYTEAF
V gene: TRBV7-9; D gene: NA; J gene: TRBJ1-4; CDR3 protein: ASSDYTATNEKLF
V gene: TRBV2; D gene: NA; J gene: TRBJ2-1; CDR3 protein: ASRRSGLSWNEQF
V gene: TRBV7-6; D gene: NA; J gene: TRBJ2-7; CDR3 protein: ASSLEPVASITYEQY
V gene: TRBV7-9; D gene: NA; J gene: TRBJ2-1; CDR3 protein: ASSPPGDVCNEQF
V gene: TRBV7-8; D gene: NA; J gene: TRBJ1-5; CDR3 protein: ASSDWPLQGPAGNQPQH
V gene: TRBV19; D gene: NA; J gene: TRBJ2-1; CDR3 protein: ASSPASRSYNEQF
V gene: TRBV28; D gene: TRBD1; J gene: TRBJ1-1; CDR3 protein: ASLQGPMNTEAF
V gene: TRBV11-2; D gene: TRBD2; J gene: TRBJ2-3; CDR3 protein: ASSLASGEGPCTDTQY
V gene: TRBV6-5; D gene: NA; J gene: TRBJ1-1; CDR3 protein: ASSYSPDTEAF
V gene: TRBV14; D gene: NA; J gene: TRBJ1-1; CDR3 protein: ASSQPSDWGPPDTEAF
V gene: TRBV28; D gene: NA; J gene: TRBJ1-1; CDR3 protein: ASSRNTRVAF
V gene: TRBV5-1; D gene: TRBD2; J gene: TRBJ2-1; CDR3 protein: ASSCCGRTHNEQF
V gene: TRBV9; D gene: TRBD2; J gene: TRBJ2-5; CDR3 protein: ASSSYLGLAGRQETQY
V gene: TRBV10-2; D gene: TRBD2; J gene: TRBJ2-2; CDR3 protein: ASSRDGRGAGELF
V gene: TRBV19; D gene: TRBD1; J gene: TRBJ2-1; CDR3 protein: ASRVPGQTNNEQF
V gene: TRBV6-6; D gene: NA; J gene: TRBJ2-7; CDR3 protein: ASSLRRLSYEQY